The present T cell receptor beta chain was sequenced within a study of cytomegalovirus exposure and HLA in healthy donors. As for this clone: Its antigen is not identified.

The PCR contained 60 Vbeta and 13 Jbeta primers. Clones were sequenced by immunoSEQ multiplex PCR, and TCRdb holds only the in-frame ones, with some missing. The table shows around 45,000 clones, with 45% to 60% occurring only once. Overall study results and limits: The study put under 200 TCR beta chains on its list as cytomegalovirus-associated.

There are 15 residues in the CDR3. Deletions cut 1 base from V and 5 bases from J, with 11 bases between. The V gene's germline CDR1 is MNHNS and CDR2 SASEGT. The receptor was derived from a man in his sixties in good health and CMV-seronegative. The specimen was PBMCs. The V call is TRBV6-1, the J call TRBJ2-2; D is unclear. CDR3 bases: TGTGCCAGCAGTGAAGTAGACTGGGTAACCGGGGAGCTGTTTTTT. Protein product: CASSEVDWVTGELFF.